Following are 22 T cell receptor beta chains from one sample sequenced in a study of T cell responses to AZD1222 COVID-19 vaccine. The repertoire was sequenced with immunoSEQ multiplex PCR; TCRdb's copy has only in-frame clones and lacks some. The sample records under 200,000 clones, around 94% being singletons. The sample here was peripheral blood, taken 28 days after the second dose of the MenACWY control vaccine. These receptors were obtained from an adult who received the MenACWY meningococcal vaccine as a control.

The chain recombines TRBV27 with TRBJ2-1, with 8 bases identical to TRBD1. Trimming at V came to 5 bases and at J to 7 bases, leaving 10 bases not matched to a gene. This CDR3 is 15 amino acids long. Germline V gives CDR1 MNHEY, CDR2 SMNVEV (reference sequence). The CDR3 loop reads CASSLRQGFANEQFF. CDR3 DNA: TGTGCCAGCAGTCTGCGACAGGGGTTCGCGAATGAGCAGTTCTTC.

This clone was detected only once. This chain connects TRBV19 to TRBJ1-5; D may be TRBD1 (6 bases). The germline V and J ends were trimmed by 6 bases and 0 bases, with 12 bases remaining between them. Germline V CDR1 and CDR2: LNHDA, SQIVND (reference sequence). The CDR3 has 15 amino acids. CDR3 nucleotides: TGTGCCAGTAGAAGGGGACACCATAGCAATCAGCCCCAGCATTTT. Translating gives CASRRGHHSNQPQHF.

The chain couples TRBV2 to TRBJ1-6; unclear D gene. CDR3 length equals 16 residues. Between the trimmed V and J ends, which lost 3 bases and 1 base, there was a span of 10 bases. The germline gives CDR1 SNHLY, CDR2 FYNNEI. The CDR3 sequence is CASSDWGKSYNSPLHF. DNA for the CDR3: TGTGCCAGCAGTGATTGGGGAAAGTCCTATAATTCACCCCTCCACTTT.

CDR3 in DNA: TGTGCCAGCAGTTTGAAGGGAGGTCAGCCCCAGCATTTT. Translation: CASSLKGGQPQHF. The V gene is TRBV12-3 or TRBV12-4, the J gene TRBJ1-5; D not certain. V lost 3 bases to trimming and J lost 6 bases, with 9 bases between them. This CDR3 has 13 amino acids.

The CDR3 DNA sequence: TGTGCCAGCAGCCCGGGACAGGGTACGTCCGGGGAGCTGTTTTTT. As protein: CASSPGQGTSGELFF. The chain recombines TRBV3-1 (or the pseudogene TRBV3-2) with TRBJ2-2, with 9 bases matching TRBD1. The V gene end was trimmed by 4 bases and the J gene end by 6 bases; junction bases not matched to a gene: 6. CDR1 LGHDT and CDR2 YNNKEL come from the germline V gene (reference sequence). This CDR3 region has 15 residues.

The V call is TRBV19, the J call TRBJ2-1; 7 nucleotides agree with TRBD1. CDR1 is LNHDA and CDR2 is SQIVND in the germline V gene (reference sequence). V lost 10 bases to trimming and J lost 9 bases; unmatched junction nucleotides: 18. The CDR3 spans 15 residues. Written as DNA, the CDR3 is TGTGCCACCTCGACCGGGACAGCTTTTGCGGGTGAGCAGTTCTTC. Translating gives CATSTGTAFAGEQFF.

The chain's CDR3 is CASSSQTGASGTGELFF. The CDR3 region has the DNA TGTGCCAGCAGCTCGCAAACAGGGGCGTCGGGCACCGGGGAGCTGTTTTTT. The chain carries TRBV7-2 and TRBJ2-2; TRBD1 matches at 7 bases. J gave up 4 bases and V 4 bases, and 12 bases lay outside the gene matches. Per the germline V gene, CDR1 is SGHTA and CDR2 is FQGNSA. This CDR3 region has 17 residues.

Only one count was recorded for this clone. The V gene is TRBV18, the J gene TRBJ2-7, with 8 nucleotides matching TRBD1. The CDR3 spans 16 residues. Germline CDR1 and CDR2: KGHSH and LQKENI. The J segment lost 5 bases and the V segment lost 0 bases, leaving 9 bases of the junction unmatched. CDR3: CASSPPRTGISHEQYF. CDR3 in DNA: TGTGCCAGCTCACCACCGAGGACAGGGATTTCTCACGAGCAGTACTTC. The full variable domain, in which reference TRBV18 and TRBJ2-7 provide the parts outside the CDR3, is NAGVMQNPRHLVRRRGQEARLRCSPMKGHSHVYWYRQLPEEGLKFMVYLQKENIIDESGMPKERFSAEFPKEGPSILRIQQVVRGDSAAYFCASSPPRTGISHEQYFGPGTRLTVT.

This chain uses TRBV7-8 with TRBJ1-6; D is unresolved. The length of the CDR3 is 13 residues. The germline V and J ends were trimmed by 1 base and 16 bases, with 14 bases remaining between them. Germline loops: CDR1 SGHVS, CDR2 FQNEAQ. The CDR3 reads CASSLDPTQKLHF. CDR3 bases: TGTGCCAGCAGCTTAGACCCCACTCAAAAGCTCCACTTT. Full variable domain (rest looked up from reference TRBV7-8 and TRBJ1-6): GAGVSQSPRYKVAKRGQDVALRCDPISGHVSLFWYQQALGQGPEFLTYFQNEAQLDKSGLPSDRFFAERPEGSVSTLKIQRTQQEDSAVYLCASSLDPTQKLHFGNGTRLTVT.

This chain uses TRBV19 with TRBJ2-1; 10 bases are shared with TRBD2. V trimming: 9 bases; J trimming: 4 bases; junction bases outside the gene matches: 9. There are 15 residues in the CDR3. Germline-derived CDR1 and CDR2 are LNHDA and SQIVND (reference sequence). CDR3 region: CASRSGLATYNEQFF. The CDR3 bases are TGTGCCAGCCGTTCGGGACTAGCGACTTACAATGAGCAGTTCTTC.

The CDR3 DNA reads TGTGCCAGCAGTTCCGTTTATGAGCAGTTCTTC. Amino acids: CASSSVYEQFF. The chain links TRBV6-2 or TRBV6-3 to TRBJ2-1; D is undetermined. Germline V gene sequence: CDR1 MNHEY, CDR2 SVGEGT. CDR3 length: 11 amino acids. Deletions cut 4 bases from V and 8 bases from J, with 6 bases between.

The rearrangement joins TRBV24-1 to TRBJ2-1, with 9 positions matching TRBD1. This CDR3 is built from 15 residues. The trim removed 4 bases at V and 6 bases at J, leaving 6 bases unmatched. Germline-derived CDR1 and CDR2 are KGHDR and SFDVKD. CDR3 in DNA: TGTGCCACCAGTGAGACAGGGGGGTTGAGCAATGAGCAGTTCTTC. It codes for CATSETGGLSNEQFF.

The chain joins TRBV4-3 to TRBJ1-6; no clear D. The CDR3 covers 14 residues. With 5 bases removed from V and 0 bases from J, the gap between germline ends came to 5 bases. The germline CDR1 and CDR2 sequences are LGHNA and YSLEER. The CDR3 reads CASSSVSYNSPLHF. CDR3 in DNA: TGCGCCAGCAGCTCGGTCTCCTATAATTCACCCCTCCACTTT.

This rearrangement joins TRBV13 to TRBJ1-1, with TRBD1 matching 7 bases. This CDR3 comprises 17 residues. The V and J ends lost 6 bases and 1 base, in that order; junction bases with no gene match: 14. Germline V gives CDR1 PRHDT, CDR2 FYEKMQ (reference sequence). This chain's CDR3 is CASRPRRDRNKNTEAFF. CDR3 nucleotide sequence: TGTGCCAGCAGACCACGGCGGGACAGAAATAAGAACACTGAAGCTTTCTTT.

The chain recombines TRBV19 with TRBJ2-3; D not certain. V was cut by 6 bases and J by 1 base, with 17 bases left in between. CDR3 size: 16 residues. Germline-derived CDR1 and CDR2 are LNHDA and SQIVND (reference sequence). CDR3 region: CASSSLDESGTDTQYF. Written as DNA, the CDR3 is TGTGCCAGTAGCTCCCTGGACGAGTCGGGCACAGATACGCAGTATTTT.

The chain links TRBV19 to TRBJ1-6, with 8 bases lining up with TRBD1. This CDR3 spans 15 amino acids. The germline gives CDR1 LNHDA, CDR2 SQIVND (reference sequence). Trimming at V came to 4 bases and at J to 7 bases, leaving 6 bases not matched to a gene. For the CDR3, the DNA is TGTGCCAGTAGTACCCTCGACAGGGGAAATTCACCCCTCCACTTT. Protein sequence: CASSTLDRGNSPLHF.

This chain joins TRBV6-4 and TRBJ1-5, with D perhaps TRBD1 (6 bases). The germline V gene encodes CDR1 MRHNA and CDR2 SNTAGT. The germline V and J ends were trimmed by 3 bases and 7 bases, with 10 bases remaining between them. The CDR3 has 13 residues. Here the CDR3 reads CASSEEGGQPQHF. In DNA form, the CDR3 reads TGTGCCAGCAGTGAGGAGGGGGGGCAGCCCCAGCATTTT.

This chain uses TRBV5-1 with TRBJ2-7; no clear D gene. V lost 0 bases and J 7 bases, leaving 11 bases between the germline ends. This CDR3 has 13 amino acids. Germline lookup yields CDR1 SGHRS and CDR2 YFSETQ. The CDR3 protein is CASSLEYMKEQYF. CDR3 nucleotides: TGCGCCAGCAGCTTGGAATATATGAAAGAGCAGTACTTC.

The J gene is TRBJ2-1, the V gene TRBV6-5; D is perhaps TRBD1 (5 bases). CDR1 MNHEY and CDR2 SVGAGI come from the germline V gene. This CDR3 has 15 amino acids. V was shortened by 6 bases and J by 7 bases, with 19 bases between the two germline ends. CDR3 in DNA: TGTGCCAGCAGACGTCCGATGGGGCGTCCGAATGAGCAGTTCTTC. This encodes CASRRPMGRPNEQFF.

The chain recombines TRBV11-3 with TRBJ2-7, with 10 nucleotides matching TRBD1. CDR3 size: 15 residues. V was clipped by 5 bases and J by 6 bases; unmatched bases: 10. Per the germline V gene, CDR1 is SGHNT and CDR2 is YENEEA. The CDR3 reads CASSPPGTGEGEQYF. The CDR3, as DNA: TGTGCCAGCAGCCCACCAGGGACAGGGGAGGGCGAGCAGTACTTC.

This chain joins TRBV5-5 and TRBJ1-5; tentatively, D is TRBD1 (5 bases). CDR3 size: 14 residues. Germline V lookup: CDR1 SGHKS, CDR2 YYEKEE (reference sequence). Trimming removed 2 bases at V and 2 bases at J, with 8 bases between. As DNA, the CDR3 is TGTGCCAGCAGCTTCGGGACGGGCAATCAGCCCCAGCATTTT. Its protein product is CASSFGTGNQPQHF. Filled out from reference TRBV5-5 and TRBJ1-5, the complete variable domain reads DAGVTQSPTHLIKTRGQQVTLRCSPISGHKSVSWYQQVLGQGPQFIFQYYEKEERGRGNFPDRFSARQFPNYSSELNVNALLLGDSALYLCASSFGTGNQPQHFGDGTRLSIL.

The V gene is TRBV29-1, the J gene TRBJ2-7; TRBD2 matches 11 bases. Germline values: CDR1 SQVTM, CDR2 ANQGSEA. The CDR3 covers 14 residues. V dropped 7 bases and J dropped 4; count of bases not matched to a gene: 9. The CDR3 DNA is TGCAGCGCTGTTAGCGGGAGGGCTCTGTACGAGCAGTACTTC. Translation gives CSAVSGRALYEQYF.